This T cell receptor beta chain comes out of a study of cytomegalovirus exposure and HLA in healthy donors. Overall study results and limits: After further analysis at a later stage, 15,000 to 20,000 TCR beta sequences were associated with HLA alleles at 0.05 false discovery rate. Cytomegalovirus association was assigned to more than 150 TCR beta chains. Later on, an analysis showed TCR association rates differing by HLA locus, with DRB1 the most and HLA-C the fewest. The study assumed roughly uniform donor sequencing depth for presence/absence analyses.

Trimming at V came to 10 bases and at J to 6 bases, leaving 13 bases not matched to a gene. In germline, CDR1 is SNHLY, CDR2 FYNNEI. The CDR3 has 14 amino acids. 13 Jbeta primers and 60 Vbeta primers were used for the PCR. Clones were read by immunoSEQ multiplex PCR, and TCRdb kept only the in-frame ones, dropping some. The data show some 130,000 clones, 70% to 80% seen once. This clone was counted a few times. The antigen is not known. Specimen: PBMCs. This sequence originates from a middle-aged man in good health and CMV-seropositive. The chain recombines TRBV2 with TRBJ2-7, with 9 bases fitting TRBD1. This chain's CDR3 is CAIWGGDRAREQYF. In DNA, the CDR3 is TGTGCCATCTGGGGGGGGGACAGGGCCCGCGAGCAGTACTTC.